The present T cell receptor beta chain was sequenced within a study of T cell responses to AZD1222 COVID-19 vaccine. Sequencing was performed with immunoSEQ multiplex PCR; in TCRdb, only in-frame clones are kept and a portion is missing. The table lists 150,000 to 200,000 clones, around 92% of them singletons. This clone was seen once. Germline V gene lookup returns CDR1 MDHEN and CDR2 SYDVKM. The V gene lost 8 bases and the J gene lost 1 base, with 14 bases spanning the gap. CDR3 length equals 15 residues. The sequencing here drew on peripheral blood, taken on day 0 of AZD1222 vaccination. J is TRBJ2-2 and V is TRBV28; a possible D gene is TRBD2 (5 bases). The clonotype originates from an adult in good health. The CDR3 nucleotides read TGTGCCAGCTACGACGGAGGCCGGAACACCGGGGAGCTGTTTTTT. This sequence encodes CASYDGGRNTGELFF.